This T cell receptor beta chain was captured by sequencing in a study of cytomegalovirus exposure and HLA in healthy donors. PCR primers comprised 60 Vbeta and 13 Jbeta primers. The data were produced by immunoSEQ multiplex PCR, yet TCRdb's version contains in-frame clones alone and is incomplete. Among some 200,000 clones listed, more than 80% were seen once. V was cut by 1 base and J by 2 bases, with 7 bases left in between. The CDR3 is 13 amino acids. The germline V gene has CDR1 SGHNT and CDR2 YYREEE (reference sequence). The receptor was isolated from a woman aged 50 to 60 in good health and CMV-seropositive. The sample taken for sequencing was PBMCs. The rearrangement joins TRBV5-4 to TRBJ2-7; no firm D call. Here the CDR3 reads CASSLSAAYEQYF. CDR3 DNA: TGTGCCAGCAGCTTGAGTGCAGCCTACGAGCAGTACTTC.